This T cell receptor beta chain was sequenced during a study of T cell responses to AZD1222 COVID-19 vaccine. Germline V gives CDR1 MNHEY, CDR2 SVGEGT. V was clipped by 7 bases and J by 6 bases; unmatched bases: 13. The CDR3 length is 18 residues. Broader study findings: The study sampled repertoires only after the peak T cell response. In the spike-specific TCR repertoire, nearly half reportedly target unmutated variant regions. There were mostly white British donors and more females than males, and clonal diversity was possibly underestimated.

Only in-frame clones appear in the TCRdb table, and some are missing; sequencing was by immunoSEQ multiplex PCR. The sample comprises about 150,000 clones, over 75% of which are singletons, and 1.8% rests with the top ten. As regards this clone: Its antigen is currently unknown.

The chain carries TRBV6-2 or TRBV6-3 and TRBJ2-2, with 14 bases identical to TRBD2. Sequences were derived from peripheral blood, sampled on day 0 of AZD1222 vaccination. This sequence originates from an adult in good health. The CDR3 sequence: CASIPKTSGLAGAGELFF. In DNA, the CDR3 is TGTGCCAGCATCCCCAAAACCTCGGGACTAGCGGGGGCCGGGGAGCTGTTTTTT.